This TCR beta chain was documented in a study of blood T cell repertoires in COVID-19. Across the whole study: The origin of the acute and convalescent COVID-19 samples was the United States, Italy and Spain. In each case, the material was cDNA or gDNA derived from T cells, B-cell-depleted T cells, or PBMCs.

Authors' methods: It was from reference gene primer amplification that nucleated cell counts were estimated. Sequencing was performed with immunoSEQ multiplex PCR; in TCRdb, only in-frame clones are kept and a portion is missing. V, J and clone size derive from that table, while D and trimming were established from the DNA sequence. Of over 200,000 clones listed, more than 75% are singletons. This CDR3 has 13 amino acids. Losses at the gene ends were 9 bases for V and 0 bases for J; bases not matched to a gene: 2. Germline lookup yields CDR1 SNHLY and CDR2 FYNNEI. The rearrangement joins TRBV2 to TRBJ2-7, with 10 bases that match TRBD2. The material sequenced was peripheral blood. This TCR was sampled from a man in his forties or fifties with active or convalescent COVID-19. The CDR3 reads CARRLAGSYEQYF. The CDR3 DNA reads TGTGCCAGAAGACTAGCGGGCTCCTACGAGCAGTACTTC. Supplemented by reference TRBV2 and TRBJ2-7, the full variable domain reads EPEVTQTPSHQVTQMGQEVILRCVPISNHLYFYWYRQILGQKVEFLVSFYNNEISEKSEIFDDQFSVERPDGSNFTLKIRSTKLEDSAMYFCARRLAGSYEQYFGPGTRLTVT.